Following are 29 T cell receptor beta chains from one sample sequenced in a study of Tregs in tolerant kidney transplant recipients. Related graft donors supplied nonmyeloablative bone marrow transplants, and mixed chimerism was transient. Assay used: immunoSEQ multiplex PCR; TCRdb lists only in-frame clones, some missing. The sample includes 75,000 to 100,000 clones, 93% of them seen just once. The sample consisted of CD4+ T cells from blood (PBMCs), taken 12 months after the transplant. The receptors originated from a human patient who received a combined kidney and bone marrow transplant. The T cells may come from the graft donor.

This chain joins TRBV27 and TRBJ2-7; 9 bases agree with TRBD1. This CDR3 has 14 residues. The trim removed 5 bases at V and 4 bases at J, leaving 6 bases unmatched. Germline values: CDR1 MNHEY, CDR2 SMNVEV (reference sequence). The CDR3 coding sequence is TGTGCCAGCAGTCAGACAGGGGGGGTTTACGAGCAGTACTTC. Its translation: CASSQTGGVYEQYF.

V gene TRBV30 combines with J gene TRBJ1-6; 7 nucleotides match TRBD1. Germline values: CDR1 GTSNPN, CDR2 SVGIG (reference sequence). This CDR3 has 15 residues. V shed 0 bases and J 8 bases; nucleotides not matched to a gene: 7. For the CDR3, the DNA is TGTGCCTGGAGTGTACTGGAGGGGGCCGATTCACCCCTCCACTTT. This translates into CAWSVLEGADSPLHF.

This chain connects TRBV7-2 to TRBJ1-2, with 7 bases that match TRBD1. V gave up 1 base and J gave up 4 bases; unmatched junction bases: 3. The germline gives CDR1 SGHTA, CDR2 FQGNSA. The length of the CDR3 is 14 residues. CDR3 amino acids: CASSLETGSYGYTF. CDR3 nucleotides: TGTGCCAGCAGCTTAGAGACAGGGTCCTATGGCTACACCTTC.

This sequence joins TRBV27 and TRBJ2-7; 9 bases fit TRBD1. The CDR3 sequence is 15 residues long. J gave up 6 bases and V 3 bases, and 9 bases lay outside the gene matches. Per the germline V gene, CDR1 is MNHEY and CDR2 is SMNVEV (reference sequence). Written as DNA, the CDR3 is TGTGCCAGCAGTTTCGGCGGGACAGGGATGCGCGAGCAGTACTTC. This gives the protein CASSFGGTGMREQYF.

The chain recombines TRBV7-3 with TRBJ2-5; 10 bases match TRBD2. The CDR3 consists of 15 residues. V shed 5 bases, J shed 7 bases, and the junction held 10 bases outside the gene matches. Germline-derived CDR1 and CDR2 are SGHTA and FQGTGA. CDR3: CASSPISGGLGTQYF. CDR3 DNA sequence: TGTGCCAGCAGCCCGATTAGCGGGGGGTTGGGGACCCAGTACTTC.

The V call is TRBV5-4, the J call TRBJ1-2; 10 bases match TRBD1. The germline V gene encodes CDR1 SGHNT and CDR2 YYREEE (reference sequence). V was pared by 3 bases and J by 8 bases, with 13 bases of the junction left unmatched. The CDR3 consists of 16 residues. The CDR3 DNA is TGTGCCAGCAGCTCCCCGCCCGGACAGGGGGTGGAGGGCTACACCTTC. The encoded protein is CASSSPPGQGVEGYTF.

The rearrangement joins TRBV7-2 to TRBJ2-3; 7 bases match TRBD2. The CDR3 runs 16 residues. The V and J ends lost 4 bases and 0 bases, in that order; junction bases with no gene match: 7. Per germline, CDR1 SGHTA and CDR2 FQGNSA. The CDR3 sequence: CASSSGGGRSTDTQYF. DNA for the CDR3: TGTGCCAGCAGCTCCGGCGGGGGACGAAGCACAGATACGCAGTATTTT.

The chain has TRBV29-1 and TRBJ1-2, with 7 bases fitting TRBD1. V gave up 6 bases and J gave up 4 bases; unmatched junction bases: 5. CDR3 size: 12 residues. From germline, CDR1 is SQVTM and CDR2 ANQGSEA. The CDR3 loop is CSVVTGSYGYTF. In DNA form, the CDR3 reads TGCAGCGTAGTGACAGGGTCCTATGGCTACACCTTC.

The rearrangement uses TRBV7-9 and TRBJ1-3, with TRBD1 as a possible D gene (6 bases). V was trimmed by 5 bases and J by 5 bases, leaving 16 bases between them. There are 15 residues in the CDR3. Looked up from germline, CDR1 is SEHNR and CDR2 is FQNEAQ (reference sequence). CDR3 bases: TGTGCCAGCAGCCCCAGCGGGGGGGCACGAAACACCATATATTTT. Its translation is CASSPSGGARNTIYF.

The V gene is TRBV4-2, the J gene TRBJ2-1; 10 bases are a match to TRBD2. Trimming at V came to 4 bases and at J to 7 bases, leaving 7 bases not matched to a gene. The germline CDR1 and CDR2 sequences are LGHNA and YNFKEQ. There are 15 residues in the CDR3. CDR3 DNA sequence: TGTGCCAGCAGCCCCGTCCCGGGACTAGCGAATGAGCAGTTCTTC. It encodes CASSPVPGLANEQFF.

The chain recombines TRBV28 with TRBJ1-5, with TRBD1 matching 7 bases. V lost 5 bases and J lost 0; bases outside the gene matches: 4. There are 15 residues in the CDR3. Germline V gene sequence: CDR1 MDHEN, CDR2 SYDVKM. The CDR3: CASSLDRVSNQPQHF. The CDR3 region has the DNA TGTGCCAGCAGTCTAGACAGGGTTAGCAATCAGCCCCAGCATTTT.

The chain joins TRBV5-4 to TRBJ2-5, with D maybe TRBD2 (6 bases). This CDR3 comprises 15 residues. CDR1 is SGHNT, CDR2 YYREEE, per germline (reference sequence). Deletions cut 0 bases from V and 1 base from J, with 10 bases between. CDR3 bases: TGTGCCAGCAGCTTGGGAGCGGGCCGCCAAGAGACCCAGTACTTC. Residues: CASSLGAGRQETQYF. Full variable domain (rest looked up from reference TRBV5-4 and TRBJ2-5): ETGVTQSPTHLIKTRGQQVTLRCSSQSGHNTVSWYQQALGQGPQFIFQYYREEENGRGNFPPRFSGLQFPNYSSELNVNALELDDSALYLCASSLGAGRQETQYFGPGTRLLVL.

This chain connects TRBV4-2 to TRBJ1-1; no clear D. The V end was cut by 0 bases, the J end by 3 bases, with 11 bases between. This CDR3 has 15 residues. CDR1 and CDR2 (germline): LGHNA, YNFKEQ. CDR3: CASSQDPRVDTEAFF. CDR3 sequence (DNA): TGTGCCAGCAGCCAAGATCCCCGAGTCGACACTGAAGCTTTCTTT.

The chain combines TRBV6-1 with TRBJ2-3; a possible D gene is TRBD2 (5 bases). The CDR3 sequence is 13 residues long. Trimming took 4 bases from V and 8 from J, leaving 13 bases between them. Germline V CDR1 and CDR2: MNHNS, SASEGT. The DNA for the CDR3 is TGTGCCAGCAGTGCCTTACTAGAAGCTACGCAGTATTTT. Its protein product is CASSALLEATQYF.

The chain employs TRBV9 and TRBJ2-3; 11 bases align to TRBD1. V trimming: 2 bases; J trimming: 2 bases; junction bases outside the gene matches: 4. The CDR3 contains 16 residues. The V gene's germline CDR1 is SGDLS and CDR2 YYNGEE. CDR3: CASSVAGQGATDTQYF. The CDR3 DNA sequence: TGTGCCAGCAGCGTCGCTGGACAGGGGGCCACAGATACGCAGTATTTT.

The CDR3 nucleotides read TGTGCCTGGAGTGTACCAAAATCGAAGGGAGGAATCAATCAGCCCCAGCATTTT. The encoded protein is CAWSVPKSKGGINQPQHF. The chain employs TRBV30 and TRBJ1-5; no clear D gene. The CDR3 length is 18 residues. Germline V CDR1 and CDR2: GTSNPN, SVGIG (reference sequence). Trimming removed 0 bases at V and 3 bases at J, with 21 bases between.

The chain carries TRBV30 and TRBJ1-1, with 8 bases identical to TRBD1. V was pared by 4 bases and J by 1 base, with 5 bases of the junction left unmatched. This CDR3 contains 14 residues. Germline V gene sequence: CDR1 GTSNPN, CDR2 SVGIG (reference sequence). DNA of the CDR3: TGTGCCTGGAAAACAGGGGGAACGAACACTGAAGCTTTCTTT. Its translation: CAWKTGGTNTEAFF.

V usage is TRBV14 and J usage is TRBJ1-5; D is undetermined. Trimming removed 2 bases from V and 6 bases from J, with 29 bases in between. There are 20 residues in the CDR3. Germline V CDR1 and CDR2: SGHDN, FVKESK. CDR3 in amino acids: CASSQPRPGSPIIVSQPQHF. Here the CDR3 DNA reads TGTGCCAGCAGCCAACCGCGGCCGGGAAGCCCAATCATAGTCAGTCAGCCCCAGCATTTT.

The DNA for the CDR3 is TGCAGCGTTGGGGGGACGGGGGTGAACACTGAAGCTTTCTTT. Translation: CSVGGTGVNTEAFF. The chain couples TRBV29-1 to TRBJ1-1, with a weak D call TRBD1 (5 bases). The CDR3 loop spans 14 amino acids. The V end was cut by 4 bases, the J end by 0 bases, with 12 bases between. CDR1 is SQVTM and CDR2 is ANQGSEA in the germline V gene.

V usage is TRBV11-2 and J usage is TRBJ2-5; 7 bases are shared with TRBD2. The CDR3 is 15 residues long. V trimming: 5 bases; J trimming: 5 bases; junction bases outside the gene matches: 11. Germline values: CDR1 SGHAT, CDR2 FQNNGV. CDR3: CASSLGLPVSETQYF. DNA for the CDR3: TGTGCCAGCAGCCTGGGACTACCCGTATCGGAGACCCAGTACTTC.

This clone was recorded once. V and J are TRBV19 and TRBJ2-7, with 11 positions matching TRBD1. The V and J ends lost 5 bases and 3 bases, in that order; junction bases with no gene match: 6. CDR1 LNHDA and CDR2 SQIVND come from the germline V gene (reference sequence). The CDR3 loop spans 15 amino acids. CDR3 coding DNA: TGTGCCAGTAGTCTCACCGGGACAGGGGGCTACGAGCAGTACTTC. Its protein is CASSLTGTGGYEQYF. The complete variable domain, with remaining parts taken from reference TRBV19 and TRBJ2-7, reads DGGITQSPKYLFRKEGQNVTLSCEQNLNHDAMYWYRQDPGQGLRLIYYSQIVNDFQKGDIAEGYSVSREKKESFPLTVTSAQKNPTAFYLCASSLTGTGGYEQYFGPGTRLTVT.

The chain recombines TRBV11-2 with TRBJ2-2; a weak D match, TRBD2 (6 bases). From germline, CDR1 is SGHAT and CDR2 FQNNGV. This CDR3 spans 16 amino acids. The V gene lost 5 bases and the J gene lost 2 bases, with 15 bases spanning the gap. CDR3 loop: CASSILGTDNTGELFF. The CDR3 nucleotides read TGTGCCAGCAGCATATTGGGGACTGATAACACCGGGGAGCTGTTTTTT.

This clone was seen just once. V gene TRBV30 combines with J gene TRBJ1-3; TRBD1 agrees at 7 bases. CDR1 and CDR2 (germline): GTSNPN, SVGIG (reference sequence). Trimming cost V 5 bases and J 0 bases; bases outside gene matches: 7. This CDR3 spans 15 amino acids. The DNA of the CDR3 is TGTGCCTGGGACAGGGCGGGGAACTCTGGAAACACCATATATTTT. This sequence encodes CAWDRAGNSGNTIYF.

The chain uses TRBV28 and TRBJ2-3; no clear D gene. The CDR3 extends over 12 amino acids. Per the germline V gene, CDR1 is MDHEN and CDR2 is SYDVKM. Trimming took off 7 bases at V and 2 bases at J, with 7 bases between the two ends. CDR3 in DNA: TGTGCCAGCATTGGCAACACAGATACGCAGTATTTT. It codes for CASIGNTDTQYF. The full variable domain, with the rest looked up from reference TRBV28 and TRBJ2-3, is DVKVTQSSRYLVKRTGEKVFLECVQDMDHENMFWYRQDPGLGLRLIYFSYDVKMKEKGDIPEGYSVSREKKERFSLILESASTNQTSMYLCASIGNTDTQYFGPGTRLTVL.

The chain links TRBV7-9 to TRBJ2-5; a possible D gene is TRBD2 (6 bases). V was clipped by 6 bases and J by 4 bases, with 15 bases between them. Germline V gene lookup returns CDR1 SEHNR and CDR2 FQNEAQ (reference sequence). The CDR3 totals 14 residues. CDR3 amino acids: CASRGTGPTETQYF. The CDR3 DNA is TGTGCCAGCAGGGGGACTGGGCCGACAGAGACCCAGTACTTC.

The chain couples TRBV7-2 to TRBJ2-2; D unresolved. The V and J ends lost 1 base and 4 bases respectively, with 7 bases between them. This CDR3 spans 14 amino acids. Germline assignment: CDR1 SGHTA and CDR2 FQGNSA. The CDR3 DNA reads as TGTGCCAGCAGCTTAGACGGGTTCACCGGGGAGCTGTTTTTT. It encodes CASSLDGFTGELFF.

The chain joins TRBV4-1 to TRBJ1-4; D may be TRBD1 (6 bases). Looked up from germline, CDR1 is MGHRA and CDR2 is YSYEKL. The CDR3 loop spans 16 amino acids. Trimming took off 1 base at V and 6 bases at J, with 15 bases between the two ends. This chain's CDR3 is CASSQVQGGWDEKLFF. The CDR3 region has the DNA TGCGCCAGCAGCCAAGTACAAGGGGGTTGGGATGAAAAACTGTTTTTT.

This clone was seen a single time. The CDR3 loop is CASSPELGMAGTDTQYF. CDR3 nucleotide sequence: TGTGCCAGCTCACCAGAATTAGGTATGGCGGGAACGGATACGCAGTATTTT. This rearrangement joins TRBV18 to TRBJ2-3; tentatively, D is TRBD2 (6 bases). The CDR3 is 17 amino acids. CDR1 and CDR2 from the germline V gene are KGHSH and LQKENI. With 2 bases removed from V and 6 bases from J, the gap between germline ends came to 21 bases.

This chain uses TRBV25-1 with TRBJ1-2; perhaps TRBD1 as D (5 bases). Germline assignment: CDR1 MGHDK and CDR2 SYGVNS. The V end lost 6 bases, the J end lost 3 bases, and 11 bases lay between the germline ends. The length of the CDR3 is 13 residues. The CDR3: CASRAGTHYGYTF. In nucleotides, the CDR3 is TGTGCCAGCAGGGCAGGGACTCACTATGGCTACACCTTC.